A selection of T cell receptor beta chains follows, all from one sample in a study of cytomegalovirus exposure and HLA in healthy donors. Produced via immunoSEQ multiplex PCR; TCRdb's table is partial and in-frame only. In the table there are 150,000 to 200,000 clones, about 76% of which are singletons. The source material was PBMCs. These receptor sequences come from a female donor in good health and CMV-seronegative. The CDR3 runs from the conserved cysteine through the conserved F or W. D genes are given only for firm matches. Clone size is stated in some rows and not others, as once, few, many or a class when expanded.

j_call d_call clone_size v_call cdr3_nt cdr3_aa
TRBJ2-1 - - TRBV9 TGTGCCAGCAGCCAGTGGGGAGGGGGAGGTGAGCAGTTCTTC CASSQWGGGGEQFF
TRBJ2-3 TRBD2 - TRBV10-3 TGTGCCATCAGTGAATATTGGACTAGCGGGAGGTATACGCAGTATTTT CAISEYWTSGRYTQYF
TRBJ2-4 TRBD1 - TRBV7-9 TGTGCCAGCAGCGTGGCGACAGGGGGGGGAAACATTCAGTACTTC CASSVATGGGNIQYF
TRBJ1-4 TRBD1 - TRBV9 TGTGCCAGCAGCCCCCGTTTCGGACAGGGAGGGGAAAAACTGTTTTTT CASSPRFGQGGEKLFF
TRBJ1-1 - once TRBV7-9 TGTGCCAGCAGCTTATTGGCGGAAAGGACTGAAGCTTTCTTT CASSLLAERTEAFF
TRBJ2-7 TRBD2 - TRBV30 TGTGCCTGGAGGGCCTTTCGGCGGGAGGTTGAGCAGTACTTC CAWRAFRREVEQYF
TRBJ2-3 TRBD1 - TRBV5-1 TGCGCCAGCAGTACAGGGGCTGGCACAGATACGCAGTATTTT CASSTGAGTDTQYF
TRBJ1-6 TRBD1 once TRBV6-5 TGTGCCAGCAGGAAACAGGGGTTTGGGTCACCCCTCCACTTT CASRKQGFGSPLHF
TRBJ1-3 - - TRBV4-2 TGTGCCAGCAGCCAGCGAAGGACAGCGGGAAACACCATATATTTT CASSQRRTAGNTIYF
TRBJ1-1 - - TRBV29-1 TGCAGCGTTTTGACCCGAGGAGGAACTGAAGCTTTCTTT CSVLTRGGTEAFF
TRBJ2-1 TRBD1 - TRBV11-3 TGTGCCAGCAGCCCAGGACAGGGTACGGGCAATGAGCAGTTCTTC CASSPGQGTGNEQFF
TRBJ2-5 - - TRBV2 TGTGCCAGCAGGACCGGACAGTACGAGGAGACCCAGTACTTC CASRTGQYEETQYF
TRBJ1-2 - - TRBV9 TGTGCCAGCAGCGTCTCCGGCGTGGAGTATGGCTACACCTTC CASSVSGVEYGYTF
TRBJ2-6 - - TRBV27 TGTGCCAGCACCTCCCTTGGGGCCAACGTCCTGACTTTC CASTSLGANVLTF
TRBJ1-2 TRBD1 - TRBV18 TGTGCCAGCTCACGTACCGGACAGGGCTATGGCTACACCTTC CASSRTGQGYGYTF
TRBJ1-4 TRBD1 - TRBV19 TGTGCCAGTAGCCGGGGGCAGGGGGCGCATCTAGGAGAAAAACTGTTTTTT CASSRGQGAHLGEKLFF
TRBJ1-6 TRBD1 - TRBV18 TGTGCCAGCTCACGGTCCGGACAGGGGGCACCCCTCCACTTT CASSRSGQGAPLHF
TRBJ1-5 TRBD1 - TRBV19 TGTGCCAGTAGTATCGGGACAGGCAGTAGCAATCAGCCCCAGCATTTT CASSIGTGSSNQPQHF
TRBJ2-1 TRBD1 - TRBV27 TGTGCCAGCAGACCTATCCGGGACAGGGGCTTATTGGGCTCCTACAATGAGCAGTTCTTC CASRPIRDRGLLGSYNEQFF
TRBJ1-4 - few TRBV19 TGTGCCAGTAGTTCTTCCGGAAGGGAGAAACTGTTTTTT CASSSSGREKLFF
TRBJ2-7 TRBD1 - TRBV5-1 TGCGCCAGCAGCCCGGGACAGGGGGCGACATCCGAGCAGTACTTC CASSPGQGATSEQYF
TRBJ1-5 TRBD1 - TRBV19 TGTGCCAGTAGTCGTGAATTACGGGGACAGGGGATGTATCAGCCCCAGCATTTT CASSRELRGQGMYQPQHF
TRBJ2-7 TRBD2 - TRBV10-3 TGTGCCAACGCTGGCGGGAGGGGAAGAGAGCAGTACTTC CANAGGRGREQYF
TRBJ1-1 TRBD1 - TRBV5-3 TGTGCCAGAAGCTTGAGTAAAGGGGGCTTTCTGGGGAACACTGAAGCTTTCTTT CARSLSKGGFLGNTEAFF
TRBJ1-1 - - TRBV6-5 TGTGCCAGCAGTTATGTTGGGGGGGGCAGGGGCACTGAAGCTTTCTTT CASSYVGGGRGTEAFF
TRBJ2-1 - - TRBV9 TGTGCCAGCAGCGTAGCGGAGGTACCCTACAATGAGCAGTTCTTC CASSVAEVPYNEQFF
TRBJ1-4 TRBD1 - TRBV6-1 TGTGCCAGCAGTGTGTATCGCGGGACAGATAATGAAAAACTGTTTTTT CASSVYRGTDNEKLFF
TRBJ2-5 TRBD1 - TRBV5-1 TGCGCCAGCCAACGCGGGACAGGGGAAGAGACCCAGTACTTC CASQRGTGEETQYF
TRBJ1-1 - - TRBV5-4 TGTGCCAGCAGCTTGAGGGTCGCAGGGCCTTACACTGAAGCTTTCTTT CASSLRVAGPYTEAFF